The clone carrying this TCR beta chain was found a few times. Its antigen is undetermined. These data belong to a study of post-analysis software for immune sequencing data. About the study: Both relapsing-remitting and secondary progressive multiple sclerosis featured among the disease courses, as did progressive-relapsing multiple sclerosis.

V lost 3 bases to trimming and J lost 1 base; unmatched junction nucleotides: 8. This CDR3 contains 16 residues. Germline V gene lookup returns CDR1 MGHRA and CDR2 YSYEKL. Built from TCR beta cDNA, the libraries had unique molecular identifiers in them. The yield from about 1 to 10 million T cells was about 500,000 cDNA molecules in total. TCRdb re-analysed the PCR reads in MiXCR, keeping a single row per CDR3 protein. Of hundreds of thousands of distinct CDR3 sequences listed, around 44% are singletons. Study-level results: The study found TRBV5-6, TRBV5-1 and TRBV20-1 among five TRBV segments more frequent in patients than controls. Significantly lower normalized Chao1 diversity was found in patients with multiple sclerosis relative to controls.

The chain links TRBV4-1 to TRBJ2-7, with 8 bases lining up with TRBD1. Sequencing was performed on blood. This receptor was obtained from a girl under 18 with multiple sclerosis. The CDR3 sequence: CASSQEQGVSSYEQYF. CDR3 nucleotide sequence: TGCGCCAGCAGCCAGGAACAGGGGGTTTCTTCCTACGAGCAGTACTTC.